Described below is a single TCR beta chain sequence and its context. Antigen specificity is unknown. The sample belongs to a study of Ad26.COV2.S vaccination and SARS-CoV-2 variants. Study-level background: Into the muscle, Ad26.COV2.S was dosed once or twice, 56 days apart. Broader study findings: Participants given vaccine showed non-spike TCR breadth similar to that of placebo recipients. Possibly, TCR breadth and depth analyses underestimated total T cell responses.

Data came from immunoSEQ multiplex PCR; TCRdb stores just in-frame clones and leaves some out. The sample includes about 280,000 clones, around 87% of them seen just once. The treatment: some 20 received Ad26.COV2.S at low or high dose, single or two shots; 5 received placebo; per-sample allocation not given. Specimens were obtained on day 63 following the first vaccine or placebo injection. The germline V and J ends were trimmed by 0 bases and 4 bases, with 14 bases remaining between them. This CDR3 spans 15 amino acids. Germline CDR1 reads SGHRS; CDR2 reads YFSETQ. V usage is TRBV5-1 and J usage is TRBJ2-7; either TRBD1 or TRBD2 may fit D (6 bases each). This sequence was found in a person between 18 and 65 years old who received the Ad26.COV2.S COVID-19 vaccine or a placebo. Sequences were derived from peripheral blood, sampled in a trial of Ad26.COV2.S vaccine versus placebo. The CDR3 DNA follows: TGCGCCAGCAGCTTGGGTGCCGGGGGCGGATACGAGCAGTACTTC. This translates into CASSLGAGGGYEQYF.